Listed here is a single TCR beta chain. Its specificity is not known. Every bit of the isolated RNA underwent reverse transcription, so sequencing read expressed TCRB transcripts. Measured with immunoSEQ multiplex PCR; TCRdb has only the in-frame clones, and not every one. The sample lists more than 550,000 clones; more than 12% were seen once. This CDR3 has 13 amino acids. Between the trimmed V and J ends, which lost 2 bases and 6 bases, there was a span of 8 bases. From germline, CDR1 is SGHRS and CDR2 YFSETQ. The sample is drawn from a study of beta chain features in type 1 diabetes. Study findings and constraints: The study found moderately but significantly shorter TCRB CDR3s in all four CD4+ subsets of Type 1 diabetes patients.

Averaging roughly 100 mL, one heparinised blood draw was given by each donor. Purity above 95% was achieved in all sorted populations. This chain connects TRBV5-1 to TRBJ2-2, with a possible D match to TRBD1 (5 bases). The clonotype originates from a man in his late teens or twenties with type 1 diabetes. The specimen sequenced was naive CD4+ T cells from blood. CDR3 protein: CASSFGHAGELFF. CDR3 sequence (DNA): TGCGCCAGCAGCTTCGGACACGCCGGGGAGCTGTTTTTT.